This paragraph covers one TCR beta chain sequence. The V and J ends lost 6 bases and 1 base respectively, with 12 bases between them. The CDR3 extends over 14 amino acids. The V gene's germline CDR1 is SEHNR and CDR2 FQNEAQ (reference sequence). This entry is derived from a study of blood T cell repertoires in COVID-19. Per the authors' pipeline: Reference gene primers were amplified, and this amplification served to estimate nucleated cell counts. Assay: immunoSEQ multiplex PCR; the TCRdb copy retains only in-frame clones and omits some. For V, J and clone size, that table is used; D and trimming come from the DNA. Of roughly 100,000 clones in the sample, roughly 84% are singletons; the top ten hold roughly 13%.

The rearrangement joins TRBV7-9 to TRBJ1-2; possible D gene TRBD1, 6 bases. Sequencing used peripheral blood. The origin of this receptor is a human donor in a cohort sampled during active or convalescent COVID-19. The CDR3 is CASSSNRVNYGYTF. The CDR3 DNA follows: TGTGCCAGCAGTTCAAACAGGGTTAACTATGGCTACACCTTC.